This T cell receptor (beta chain) was profiled in a study of T-cell memory formation after mild COVID-19. Study at large: Largely donor-specific sequence clusters came from a couple of donors. Overall study findings and caveats: From day 15 to 85, contracting clones were balanced between CD4 and CD8, whereas later expanders leaned toward CD4+. Contracting CD4+ clones were located mainly in CM and EM, and CD8+ clones in EMRA.

A word on this clonotype: Its antigen is undetermined.

5'RACE primed at constant segments yielded TCR alpha and TCR beta cDNA libraries bearing sample barcodes and UMIs. TCRdb reprocessed the 5' RACE reads via MiXCR and lists one record per CDR3 protein. The sample contains approximately 340,000 distinct CDR3 sequences, more than 15% of which appear only once. Germline loops: CDR1 SGHRS, CDR2 YFSETQ. This CDR3 is built from 13 residues. V shed 9 bases and J shed 4 bases, with 16 bases lying between them. Sequencing was performed on PBMCs or a T cell subset sorted from them (not recorded which). This chain links TRBV5-1 with TRBJ1-1, with D unresolved. The receptor was isolated from a man between 18 and 35 years old who had mild COVID-19 (a few samples of this study predate the infection). Cell type and time point are not known. For the CDR3, the DNA is TGCGCCACTCAAGAGCGGATTGGCACTGAAGCTTTCTTT. Translation gives CATQERIGTEAFF.